Below are 17 T cell receptor beta chains sequenced from a single sample in a study of response to subunit inactivated influenza vaccine. TCRdb recomputed calls from the RT-PCR reads with MiXCR, one row per CDR3 protein. The table shows 600,000 to 850,000 distinct CDR3 sequences, with 14% occurring only once. The sample was PBMCs from blood, taken 14 to 15 days before vaccination. The receptors stem from a man aged 50 to 59 who received an inactivated influenza vaccine.

Only a few counts were recorded for this clonotype. This chain joins TRBV11-2 and TRBJ2-3, with TRBD2 identical over 7 bases. Looked up from germline, CDR1 is SGHAT and CDR2 is FQNNGV. Trimming took 0 bases from V and 5 from J; bases not matched to a gene: 5. The CDR3 is 15 amino acids. The CDR3 protein is CASSLDLSSGDTQYF. CDR3 DNA sequence: TGTGCCAGCAGCTTAGATCTGTCTAGCGGAGATACGCAGTATTTT.

The genes are TRBV28 and TRBJ2-2; tentatively, D is TRBD1 (6 bases). The V end lost 3 bases, the J end lost 0 bases, and 14 bases lay between the germline ends. CDR1 MDHEN and CDR2 SYDVKM come from the germline V gene. This CDR3 is built from 17 residues. This CDR3 is CASSFPNRVANTGELFF. The CDR3 DNA is TGTGCCAGCAGTTTTCCCAACAGGGTCGCGAACACCGGGGAGCTGTTTTTT.

This clonotype was detected only a few times. This chain links TRBV7-2 with TRBJ1-3; D remains unclear. The CDR3 is made up of 15 amino acids. Trimming took 1 base from V and 2 from J, leaving 9 bases between them. CDR1 and CDR2 from the germline V gene are SGHTA and FQGNSA. CDR3 DNA: TGTGCCAGCAGCTTAGTTTCGGGGACTGGAAACACCATATATTTT. It specifies CASSLVSGTGNTIYF.

Many counts were recorded for this clonotype. The chain is built from TRBV4-3 and TRBJ2-7; D remains unclear. The germline CDR1 and CDR2 sequences are LGHNA and YSLEER. Between the trimmed V and J ends, which lost 4 bases and 0 bases, there was a span of 22 bases. The CDR3 is 18 residues long. CDR3 sequence (DNA): TGCGCCAGCAGCCTCTCCTTAGGAAGGCAAATCGACTCCTACGAGCAGTACTTC. Translated, it gives CASSLSLGRQIDSYEQYF.

This clonotype was counted a few times. V gene TRBV5-5 combines with J gene TRBJ2-5, with TRBD1 matching over 8 bases. J lost 5 bases, V lost 4 bases, and 13 bases had no gene match. CDR3 length: 16 residues. Per the germline V gene, CDR1 is SGHKS and CDR2 is YYEKEE (reference sequence). This CDR3 reads CASSPGDRPTGETQYF. The CDR3, as DNA: TGTGCCAGCAGCCCGGGGGACAGGCCTACGGGGGAGACCCAGTACTTC.

This chain uses TRBV11-3 with TRBJ2-1, with 7 bases lining up with TRBD2. The ends lost 5 bases at V and 12 bases at J; junction bases unmatched: 10. This CDR3 spans 13 amino acids. Germline V gives CDR1 SGHNT, CDR2 YENEEA. In DNA form, the CDR3 reads TGTGCCAGCAGCCCGGGGGGTCTTGGGGCGCAGTTCTTC. Encoded protein: CASSPGGLGAQFF.

The genes are TRBV12-3 or TRBV12-4 and TRBJ1-1, with 9 bases matching TRBD1. Trimming removed 4 bases from V and 0 bases from J; junction bases left unmatched: 9. This CDR3 is built from 17 residues. Written as DNA, the CDR3 is TGTGCCAGCAGTTGGACAGGGGTAAACAGGGTGAACACTGAAGCTTTCTTT. Translation gives CASSWTGVNRVNTEAFF.

This clonotype was seen ten or more times. The rearrangement links TRBV29-1 to TRBJ2-6; D unclear. The CDR3 is 17 amino acids. CDR1 is SQVTM and CDR2 is ANQGSEA in the germline V gene. The V and J ends lost 5 bases and 0 bases respectively, with 17 bases between them. CDR3 DNA sequence: TGCAGCGTTAGCGAGACCCTCCCTCTCTCTGGGGCCAACGTCCTGACTTTC. It specifies CSVSETLPLSGANVLTF.

This clonotype has only a few counts. The chain couples TRBV29-1 to TRBJ1-1, with D tentatively TRBD1 (5 bases). Trimming pared 1 base from V and 0 bases from J, leaving 12 bases between. CDR1 and CDR2 (germline): SQVTM, ANQGSEA. The CDR3 sequence is 15 residues long. The CDR3 DNA sequence: TGCAGCGTTGAAGGAGGGACCCACATGAACACTGAAGCTTTCTTT. It yields the protein CSVEGGTHMNTEAFF.

The chain links TRBV5-5 to TRBJ1-6; D may be TRBD1 (6 bases). V was pared by 1 base and J by 2 bases, with 13 bases between. The CDR3 has 17 residues. The V gene's germline CDR1 is SGHKS and CDR2 YYEKEE (reference sequence). The CDR3 DNA reads TGTGCCAGCAGCTTGATTCAACAGGGTCCCTATAATTCACCCCTCCACTTT. Protein product: CASSLIQQGPYNSPLHF. Combining the CDR3 with reference TRBV5-5 and TRBJ1-6 gives the whole variable domain DAGVTQSPTHLIKTRGQQVTLRCSPISGHKSVSWYQQVLGQGPQFIFQYYEKEERGRGNFPDRFSARQFPNYSSELNVNALLLGDSALYLCASSLIQQGPYNSPLHFGNGTRLTVT.

This clonotype was recorded a few times. The CDR3 protein is CASSLYAGGYNEQFF. The CDR3 DNA follows: TGCGCCAGCAGCTTGTACGCGGGGGGGTACAATGAGCAGTTCTTC. The V call is TRBV5-1, the J call TRBJ2-1; TRBD2 matches 9 bases. The CDR3 loop spans 15 amino acids. CDR1 and CDR2 (germline): SGHRS, YFSETQ. Germline trimming cut 1 base from V and 4 bases from J; bases unmatched to any gene: 3. The variable domain in full, completed from reference TRBV5-1 and TRBJ2-1, reads KAGVTQTPRYLIKTRGQQVTLSCSPISGHRSVSWYQQTPGQGLQFLFEYFSETQRNKGNFPGRFSGRQFSNSRSEMNVSTLELGDSALYLCASSLYAGGYNEQFFGPGTRLTVL.

J is TRBJ2-1 and V is TRBV5-1; 7 bases match TRBD1. Germline values: CDR1 SGHRS, CDR2 YFSETQ. The ends lost 5 bases at V and 3 bases at J; junction bases unmatched: 11. The CDR3 is 16 amino acids. The CDR3 reads CASSEMTGSGYNEQFF. The CDR3 coding sequence is TGCGCCAGCAGTGAAATGACAGGGTCGGGCTACAATGAGCAGTTCTTC.

This clonotype came up a few times. The chain is built from TRBV5-1 and TRBJ2-5; 8 bases agree with TRBD2. This CDR3 is built from 16 residues. V trimming: 0 bases; J trimming: 5 bases; junction bases outside the gene matches: 9. Germline assignment: CDR1 SGHRS and CDR2 YFSETQ. The CDR3 sequence is CASSLDPGLVAETQYF. CDR3 DNA: TGCGCCAGCAGCTTGGACCCGGGACTAGTGGCGGAGACCCAGTACTTC.

This clonotype has only a few counts. The chain is built from TRBV2 and TRBJ1-3; 9 bases match TRBD1. Unmatched junction bases numbered 7, after V lost 10 bases and J lost 0 bases. Germline assignment: CDR1 SNHLY and CDR2 FYNNEI. This CDR3 contains 15 residues. The CDR3 nucleotides are TGTGCCACCCGGGACAGGGCGAACTCTGGAAACACCATATATTTT. Translated: CATRDRANSGNTIYF.

The gene calls are TRBV30 and TRBJ1-5, with D unresolved. CDR1 and CDR2 (germline): GTSNPN, SVGIG (reference sequence). V lost 1 base to trimming and J lost 4 bases, with 14 bases between them. This CDR3 has 15 residues. CDR3 amino acids: CAWSARHTINQPQHF. The CDR3, as DNA: TGTGCCTGGAGTGCCCGGCACACCATAAATCAGCCCCAGCATTTT. The full variable domain, with the rest looked up from reference TRBV30 and TRBJ1-5, is SQTIHQWPATLVQPVGSPLSLECTVEGTSNPNLYWYRQAAGRGLQLLFYSVGIGQISSEVPQNLSASRPQDRQFILSSKKLLLSDSGFYLCAWSARHTINQPQHFGDGTRLSIL.

The rearrangement joins TRBV20-1 to TRBJ1-2; TRBD1 is a possible D gene (5 bases). Germline V gives CDR1 DFQATT, CDR2 SNEGSKA (reference sequence). V shed 3 bases and J shed 3 bases, with 8 bases lying between them. This CDR3 spans 12 amino acids. CDR3 DNA sequence: TGCAGTGCTAGGCGGACACACTATGGCTACACCTTC. Residues: CSARRTHYGYTF.

V usage is TRBV6-1 and J usage is TRBJ1-3; D remains ambiguous. The length of the CDR3 is 13 residues. Deletions cut 8 bases from V and 0 bases from J, with 8 bases between. Looked up from germline, CDR1 is MNHNS and CDR2 is SASEGT. The CDR3 is CASYDASGNTIYF. In nucleotides, the CDR3 is TGTGCCAGCTACGACGCCTCTGGAAACACCATATATTTT.